These 9 T cell receptor beta chains were sequenced from one sample in a study of blood T cell repertoires in COVID-19. Clones were read by immunoSEQ multiplex PCR, and TCRdb kept only the in-frame ones, dropping some. The sample has about 130,000 clones, 81% seen once. The sequencing input was peripheral blood. Receptors originate from a man younger than 40 with COVID-19, enrolled during active disease.

The rearrangement joins TRBV3-1 (or the pseudogene TRBV3-2) to TRBJ2-1; D unresolved. The CDR3 length is 16 residues. The germline gives CDR1 LGHDT, CDR2 YNNKEL (reference sequence). The ends were cut back, 1 base at V and 0 bases at J, with 10 bases in the middle. The CDR3, as DNA: TGTGCCAGCAGCCAAGTAATCGCGGCCTCCTACAATGAGCAGTTCTTC. Its protein product is CASSQVIAASYNEQFF.

In this sample, this clone turned up once. V and J are TRBV28 and TRBJ2-3; no firm D call. Germline values: CDR1 MDHEN, CDR2 SYDVKM. The ends were cut back, 2 bases at V and 0 bases at J, with 9 bases in the middle. The length of the CDR3 is 15 residues. CDR3 DNA sequence: TGTGCCAGCAGTTTAAACTACCCAAGCACAGATACGCAGTATTTT. Its protein product is CASSLNYPSTDTQYF.

This chain uses TRBV29-1 with TRBJ2-1, with 11 bases that match TRBD2. The germline CDR1 and CDR2 sequences are SQVTM and ANQGSEA. The CDR3 has 14 residues. Losses at the gene ends were 7 bases for V and 6 bases for J; bases not matched to a gene: 8. In nucleotides, the CDR3 is TGCAGCGCCATGGGACTAGCGGCTATCAATGAGCAGTTCTTC. It encodes CSAMGLAAINEQFF.

The rearrangement links TRBV24-1 to TRBJ2-3, with TRBD1 as a possible D gene (5 bases). Trimming took 5 bases from V and 4 from J, leaving 12 bases between them. Germline CDR1 and CDR2: KGHDR and SFDVKD. There are 14 residues in the CDR3. CDR3 coding DNA: TGTGCCACCAGTGGTGGGGCTTACTCAGATACGCAGTATTTT. This encodes CATSGGAYSDTQYF.

The chain has TRBV7-8 and TRBJ2-5, with 9 positions matching TRBD1. Germline CDR1 reads SGHVS; CDR2 reads FQNEAQ. V lost 5 bases, J lost 1 base, and 5 bases stayed unmatched. This CDR3 spans 15 amino acids. As DNA, the CDR3 is TGTGCCAGCAGCCAGGACAGGGGACCCCAAGAGACCCAGTACTTC. Protein sequence: CASSQDRGPQETQYF.

The chain uses TRBV5-1 and TRBJ1-3; D unclear. The V and J ends lost 0 bases and 0 bases respectively, with 4 bases between them. The CDR3 has 14 residues. Germline values: CDR1 SGHRS, CDR2 YFSETQ. The CDR3 nucleotides are TGCGCCAGCAGCTTGGACAGCTCTGGAAACACCATATATTTT. Translated, it gives CASSLDSSGNTIYF.

The chain links TRBV28 to TRBJ2-7, with a weak D call TRBD2 (5 bases). The CDR3 consists of 14 residues. The V gene's germline CDR1 is MDHEN and CDR2 SYDVKM. Trimming removed 3 bases at V and 2 bases at J, with 11 bases between. Here the CDR3 DNA reads TGTGCCAGCAGTTTTATAGCGCCCGCCTACGAGCAGTACTTC. Amino acids: CASSFIAPAYEQYF.

This clone was counted between two and nine times. The J gene is TRBJ2-2, the V gene TRBV7-3; 9 bases line up with TRBD2. V lost 1 base and J lost 1; bases outside the gene matches: 1. The CDR3 spans 16 residues. CDR1 and CDR2 (germline): SGHTA, FQGTGA. CDR3 residues: CASSLIAGVNTGELFF. CDR3 DNA sequence: TGTGCCAGCAGCTTAATAGCGGGAGTGAACACCGGGGAGCTGTTTTTT.

This chain joins TRBV28 and TRBJ1-2, with TRBD1 identical over 7 bases. After removal of 3 bases from V and 5 bases from J, the junction contained 9 bases not matched to a gene. Germline V gene data show CDR1 as MDHEN and CDR2 as SYDVKM. The CDR3 has 15 amino acids. In DNA, the CDR3 is TGTGCCAGCAGTTTTGGACAGGTCCGGACATATGGCTACACCTTC. Translating it yields CASSFGQVRTYGYTF.